These 8 T cell receptor beta chains were all obtained from the same sample, sequenced in a study of Graves' ophthalmopathy and Graves' hyperthyroidism. RNA transcripts were the source from which TCR beta CDR3 regions were amplified. After a first-round RT-PCR with HTBI primers, a second-round multiplex PCR was run. TCRdb ran MiXCR on the multiplex PCR reads and lists one entry per CDR3 protein. Counted here are approximately 410,000 distinct CDR3 sequences, about 16% occurring once; the ten biggest clones make up roughly 7%. Input material: peripheral blood. All receptors derive from a young woman with stable Graves' hyperthyroidism.

Of note for this clonotype: Possible read error: a much larger clone is one base away. The chain carries TRBV19 and TRBJ2-7, with 7 nucleotides matching TRBD1. The germline gives CDR1 LNHDA, CDR2 SQIVND (reference sequence). This CDR3 has 12 residues. The CDR3, as DNA: TGTGCCACGGGACAGTCGTACTACGAGCTGTACTTC. Translating it yields CATGQSYYELYF.

This clonotype has just a few counts. A read error may explain this, as a much larger clone is one base away. This chain links TRBV7-7 with TRBJ2-5, with 9 bases lining up with TRBD1. Germline-derived CDR1 and CDR2 are SSHAT and FNYEAQ (reference sequence). The CDR3 contains 15 residues. The DNA for the CDR3 is TGTGCTAGCAGCTTAGGGACAGGGTTACAAGAGACCAAGTACTTC. As protein: CASSLGTGLQETKYF.

This clonotype came up many times. This chain links TRBV4-2 with TRBJ1-1; the D is unclear. The length of the CDR3 is 17 residues. Per germline, CDR1 LGHNA and CDR2 YNFKEQ. Trimming took 5 bases from V and 3 from J, leaving 22 bases between them. The CDR3 sequence is CASSALATRATYTEAFF. Written as DNA, the CDR3 is TGTGCCAGCAGCGCCCTCGCCACGCGGGCCACATACACTGAAGCTTTCTTT.

This clonotype was found many times. The V call is TRBV12-3 or TRBV12-4, the J call TRBJ1-3; TRBD1 matches 7 bases. Trimming cost V 5 bases and J 0 bases; bases outside gene matches: 7. The CDR3 length is 16 residues. This chain's CDR3 is CASSNRQGNSGNTIYF. In nucleotides, the CDR3 is TGTGCCAGCAGTAATCGACAGGGAAACTCTGGAAACACCATATATTTT.

The chain links TRBV5-6 to TRBJ1-2; D is possibly TRBD1 (5 bases). The CDR3 has 14 residues. Germline CDR1 reads SGHDT; CDR2 reads YYEEEE. The ends were cut back, 0 bases at V and 8 bases at J, with 14 bases in the middle. CDR3: CASSLEGREGGYTF. The CDR3 nucleotides read TGTGCCAGCAGCTTGGAGGGGCGAGAAGGGGGCTACACCTTC. The whole variable domain, filled in from reference TRBV5-6 and TRBJ1-2, reads DAGVTQSPTHLIKTRGQQVTLRCSPKSGHDTVSWYQQALGQGPQFIFQYYEEEERQRGNFPDRFSGHQFPNYSSELNVNALLLGDSALYLCASSLEGREGGYTFGSGTRLTVV.

This clonotype was seen at least ten times. This rearrangement joins TRBV3-1 to TRBJ2-5, with D possibly being TRBD1 (5 bases). From germline, CDR1 is LGHDT and CDR2 YNNKEL (reference sequence). This CDR3 comprises 13 residues. V dropped 9 bases and J dropped 1 base, with 12 bases sitting between them. The chain's CDR3 is CASSQGPQETQYF. DNA for the CDR3: TGTGCCAGTTCCCAGGGCCCCCAAGAGACCCAGTACTTC.

This clonotype came up many times. The chain joins TRBV12-3 or TRBV12-4 to TRBJ2-2, with 10 bases matching TRBD2. The trim removed 2 bases at V and 5 bases at J, leaving 5 bases unmatched. The CDR3 consists of 16 residues. CDR3 loop: CASSLSGGARTGELFF. The CDR3 coding sequence is TGTGCCAGCAGTTTAAGCGGGGGGGCCCGAACCGGGGAGCTGTTTTTT.

The chain recombines TRBV6-1 with TRBJ2-4, with 9 nucleotides matching TRBD1. The germline CDR1 and CDR2 sequences are MNHNS and SASEGT. The ends lost 5 bases at V and 4 bases at J; junction bases unmatched: 6. The CDR3 covers 15 residues. In DNA, the CDR3 is TGTGCCAGCAGTAGGGACAGGGAGGCAAAAAACATTCAGTACTTC. Protein product: CASSRDREAKNIQYF.